This T cell receptor beta chain stems from a study of patients and donors after allogeneic stem cell transplantation. Germline V lookup: CDR1 SGHDT, CDR2 YYEEEE. The CDR3 is made up of 16 amino acids. V shed 0 bases and J shed 2 bases, with 14 bases lying between them. TCRdb re-derived calls from the RT-PCR reads in MiXCR, one entry per CDR3 protein. Of a few hundred thousand distinct CDR3 sequences in the sample, around 40% are singletons; the top ten hold around 10%. This clonotype was seen a few times. The gene calls are TRBV5-6 and TRBJ1-2, with TRBD1 as a possible D gene (5 bases). The sample was blood, either unsorted or a sorted T cell fraction (not recorded which). This TCR was sampled from a human donor who was either an allogeneic HSCT recipient or a stem cell or donor lymphocyte infusion donor (not recorded which). It is not recorded whose cells these are; they may come from a transplant donor. Here the CDR3 reads CASSLVAGKSNYGYTF. The CDR3 nucleotides read TGTGCCAGCAGCTTGGTGGCAGGGAAAAGCAACTATGGCTACACCTTC.